A selection of T cell receptor beta chains follows, all from one sample in a study of blood T cell repertoires in COVID-19. This table comes from immunoSEQ multiplex PCR, and its TCRdb copy is limited to in-frame clones, with some not included. The table lists over 45,000 clones, roughly 80% of them singletons, with approximately 6% in the top ten. Sequenced sample: peripheral blood. These TCRs come from a human donor in a cohort sampled during active or convalescent COVID-19. CDR3s leave out the opening cysteine and the closing phenylalanine or tryptophan. Rows give clone size only sometimes, using once, few, many, or a class for an expanded clone.

clone size	V gene	J gene	CDR3 protein
few	TRBV6-5	TRBJ1-5	ASSYSPYSNQPQH
.	TRBV18	TRBJ2-7	ASSRDSGGEQY
.	TRBV6-5	TRBJ1-2	ASRTIPGTVYGYT
.	TRBV7-3	TRBJ2-3	ASSPAGTQTDTQY
.	TRBV5-7	TRBJ2-7	ASSWGGGIFEQY
.	TRBV5-4	TRBJ1-1	ASSLGAGPEAF
.	TRBV6-5	TRBJ2-2	ASRFANTGELF
.	TRBV5-4	TRBJ2-5	ASTPQGPETQY
.	TRBV10-3	TRBJ1-5	AISESQGPNQPQH
.	TRBV6-5	TRBJ2-7	ATFAGASSYEQY
.	TRBV6-5	TRBJ1-4	ASSYRKSSNEKLF
once	TRBV9	TRBJ1-4	ASSVRQANEKLF
.	TRBV7-9	TRBJ2-5	ASSLGGSGETQY
.	TRBV5-1	TRBJ1-5	ASSAGTGGQPQH
.	TRBV7-2	TRBJ1-3	ASSFSGTAGNTIY
few	TRBV18	TRBJ1-1	ASSPRDTEAF
.	TRBV2	TRBJ2-4	ASSQGQGKNIQY
.	TRBV9	TRBJ1-5	ASSLTDSNQPQH
.	TRBV4-1	TRBJ1-6	ASSLDSLNSPLH
few	TRBV5-4	TRBJ2-2	ASSLGQGRGSGELF
.	TRBV21-1	TRBJ2-7	ASSLRGTGVSGEQY
.	TRBV9	TRBJ2-2	ASSAHSGGLGELF
.	TRBV27	TRBJ1-4	ASSQRGQNEKLF
.	TRBV29-1	TRBJ2-3	SVLPGLAGADTQY
.	TRBV4-2	TRBJ2-5	ASSQERTGAETQY
few	TRBV10-3	TRBJ1-4	AISTGQNEKLF
.	TRBV9	TRBJ1-2	ASSVEGDRGRGGYT
.	TRBV7-8	TRBJ2-5	ASSLKLQETQY
.	TRBV3-1/TRBV3-2	TRBJ1-2	ASSRDLTGGYGYT
.	TRBV7-8	TRBJ1-4	ASSLVGDSATNEKLF
.	TRBV12-5	TRBJ2-3	ASGQGATDTQY
once	TRBV4-2	TRBJ2-3	ASSQISEAGGPTDTQY
.	TRBV21-1	TRBJ2-3	ASRVSGPSTDTQY
.	TRBV24-1	TRBJ2-1	ATSDSGLNEQF
few	TRBV14	TRBJ2-3	ASSPGRRGPTDTQY
.	TRBV5-6	TRBJ1-2	ASSGGTIVGRGYT
few	TRBV6-5	TRBJ2-7	ASRGNRAGYEQY
.	TRBV19	TRBJ2-2	ASNSAGDTGELF
.	TRBV27	TRBJ2-1	ASKRGQINEQF
once	TRBV5-1	TRBJ2-5	ASSPAGTTYQETQY
.	TRBV7-9	TRBJ2-3	ASSQYGLAGDTQY
.	TRBV25-1	TRBJ2-7	ASQGDIYEQY
.	TRBV5-5	TRBJ2-7	ASSPTDPSYEQY
.	TRBV9	TRBJ2-1	ASSVVAGGFYNEQF
.	TRBV24-1	TRBJ2-1	ATSDNNEQF
.	TRBV19	TRBJ1-5	ASSIWTGGYSNQPQH
.	TRBV19	TRBJ2-7	ASSIQGAWY
.	TRBV7-9	TRBJ1-5	ASSLRSHSYSNQPQH
.	TRBV18	TRBJ1-1	ASSPMGNGEAF
once	TRBV11-2	TRBJ1-2	ASSGHRNT
.	TRBV18	TRBJ1-5	ASSPGTGSFQPQH
.	TRBV27	TRBJ1-2	ASRPVPGNYGYT
.	TRBV6-6	TRBJ2-1	ASSYSRVYNEQF